This TCR beta chain was observed in a study of blood T cells in healthy people across ages. Through a sample-barcoded 5' primer and a J-beta primer mix, a second PCR was run for roughly 7 to 11 cycles. TCRdb re-derived calls from the 5' RACE reads in MiXCR, one entry per CDR3 protein. Among some 760,000 distinct CDR3 sequences listed, around 25% were seen once. The CDR3 covers 17 residues. The germline gives CDR1 SEHNR, CDR2 FQNEAQ (reference sequence). After removal of 5 bases from V and 2 bases from J, the junction contained 11 bases not matched to a gene. This sample was also put to use in a study of T cells of mothers and their children. That source reports: A handful of children and their three healthy Caucasian mothers were the donors. Added by the second PCR's M1S primer were sample barcodes and 2-4 random nucleotides. No persistent microchimeric T cell clones were detected.

This clonotype was obtained from a boy younger than 18 in good health. The sample taken for sequencing was blood. The chain links TRBV7-9 to TRBJ2-3; TRBD1 agrees at 9 bases. The CDR3 protein is CASSGYRDREFTDTQYF. The CDR3 DNA sequence: TGTGCCAGCAGCGGCTACCGGGACAGGGAGTTCACAGATACGCAGTATTTT.